The sequence of this T cell receptor (beta chain) was determined in a study of molecular identifiers for immune sequencing clone quantification. Trimming removed 2 bases at V and 7 bases at J, with 12 bases between. Germline values: CDR1 MNHEY, CDR2 SVGEGT. This CDR3 is 13 amino acids long. On this clonotype: Antigen unknown.

The CD8+CD4-CCR7+CD45RA+ phenotype defined the sorted naive CD8 T cells. Study-wide points: Because of identical TCR molecules sharing a barcode, sizes of highly expanded clones could be underestimated. Jurkat TCR RNA that was spiked in from one cell was reportedly detectable among 950,000 to 1,000,000 naive cells.

Each CDR3 protein is one row after TCRdb ran MiXCR on the PCR reads. The repertoire holds 45,000 to 55,000 distinct CDR3 sequences, with around 33% as singletons. The chain is built from TRBV6-2 or TRBV6-3 and TRBJ2-7; D call uncertain. This clonotype was sampled from a human donor in good health. Some libraries in this study had Jurkat cell RNA spiked in. Sequencing was done on a sample of naive CD8+ T cells from blood, with Jurkat cell RNA spiked in. Subset of the sample: FACS-sorted CD8+CD4-CCR7+CD45RA+ naive T cells. The DNA of the CDR3 is TGTGCCAGCAGTTACCCCGCCCGTCGGGAGCAGTACTTC. Translated, it gives CASSYPARREQYF.